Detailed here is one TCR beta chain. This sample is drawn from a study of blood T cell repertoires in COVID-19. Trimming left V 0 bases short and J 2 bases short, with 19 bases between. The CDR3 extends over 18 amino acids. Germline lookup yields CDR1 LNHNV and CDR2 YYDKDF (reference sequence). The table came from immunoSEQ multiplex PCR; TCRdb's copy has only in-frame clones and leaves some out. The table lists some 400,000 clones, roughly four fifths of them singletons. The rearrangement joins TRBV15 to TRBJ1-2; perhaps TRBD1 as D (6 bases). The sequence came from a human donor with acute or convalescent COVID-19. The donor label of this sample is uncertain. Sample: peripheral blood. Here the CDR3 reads CATSRDKRGGEGNYGYTF. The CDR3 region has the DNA TGTGCCACCAGCAGAGATAAAAGAGGGGGGGAAGGGAACTATGGCTACACCTTC.